In its sample, the clone carrying this TCR beta chain was seen once. These data originate in a study of control samples from healthy donors and cancer patients. CDR3 length: 17 residues. The V gene's germline CDR1 is SGHNT and CDR2 YYREEE (reference sequence). The V end lost 0 bases, the J end lost 5 bases, and 17 bases lay between the germline ends. Profiled with immunoSEQ multiplex PCR; TCRdb holds only in-frame clones, not every one. Among 100,000 to 150,000 clones, less than 90% were seen once, and the ten largest hold roughly 2%. Sequencing was done on a sample of blood. This sequence joins TRBV5-4 and TRBJ2-2; tentatively, D is TRBD1 or TRBD2 (5 bases each). The receptor comes from a young man in good health. The CDR3 DNA reads as TGTGCCAGCAGCTTGGGGGGGTTAAGGGCCGGTACCGGGGAGCTGTTTTTT. Protein sequence: CASSLGGLRAGTGELFF.